The 3 T cell receptor beta chains given below trace back to one sample, sequenced in a study of early T cells in non-severe SARS-CoV-2 infection. TCRdb ran MiXCR on the 5' RACE reads and lists one entry per CDR3 protein. The top ten hold roughly 12% of the sample, which has around 70,000 distinct CDR3 sequences, 15% to 19% seen once. The sequenced sample consisted of whole blood. These receptor sequences come from an adult who was a healthcare worker with PCR-confirmed SARS-CoV-2 infection or an uninfected control (not recorded which).

This clonotype was found many times. Here the CDR3 reads CSVEHSNQPQHF. The CDR3 DNA is TGCAGCGTTGAACATAGCAATCAGCCCCAGCATTTT. The J gene is TRBJ1-5, the V gene TRBV29-1, with unresolved D. V was shortened by 2 bases and J by 0 bases, with 2 bases between the two germline ends. CDR1 and CDR2 from the germline V gene are SQVTM and ANQGSEA. There are 12 residues in the CDR3.

This clonotype was counted at least ten times. The chain recombines TRBV27 with TRBJ2-7; no definite D call. The germline CDR1 and CDR2 sequences are MNHEY and SMNVEV (reference sequence). CDR3 length: 13 residues. Trimming cost V 2 bases and J 4 bases, with 9 bases left between them. The CDR3 DNA is TGTGCCAGCAGTTTACAGTATCGGTACGAGCAGTACTTC. This gives the protein CASSLQYRYEQYF.

The V gene is TRBV7-2, the J gene TRBJ2-2; D not resolved. The CDR3 contains 16 residues. Looked up from germline, CDR1 is SGHTA and CDR2 is FQGNSA. V shed 2 bases and J shed 5 bases, with 15 bases lying between them. The CDR3 loop reads CASSLRNLGLTGELFF. CDR3 sequence (DNA): TGTGCCAGCAGCTTAAGGAACCTAGGGTTAACCGGGGAGCTGTTTTTT.